A single sample is the source of the 22 T cell receptor beta chains below, sequenced in a study of cytomegalovirus exposure and HLA in healthy donors (dated by TCRdb to the late 2010s). The library was prepared using the immunoSEQ multiplex PCR assay. For the multiplex PCR, a mixture combining 60 forward primers for TCR Vbeta segments and 13 reverse primers for TCR Jbeta segments was used. The clones in this table, taken by TCRdb from immuneACCESS, are in-frame only. Not every clone is retained; where verified, under half of the shortfall comes from an unresolved V gene, and the cause of the rest is unknown. A total of about 140,000 clones appear in this sample, approximately 57% of them only once. The ten largest account for about 1.7% of the sample. Sample: PBMCs. These TCRs come from a male donor in good health and CMV-seronegative.

The V call is TRBV7-2, the J call TRBJ2-5, with 14 bases matching TRBD2. The CDR3 sequence is 16 residues long. The V segment lost 1 base and the J segment 5 bases; nucleotides outside the gene matches: 3. Germline V lookup: CDR1 SGHTA, CDR2 FQGNSA. CDR3 nucleotides: TGTGCCAGCAGCTTAGTTAGGACTAGCGGGGGGGAGACCCAGTACTTC. It specifies CASSLVRTSGGETQYF.

The chain combines TRBV10-1 with TRBJ1-1; D possibly corresponds to TRBD1 (5 bases). This CDR3 is 12 amino acids long. The germline V and J ends were trimmed by 6 bases and 6 bases, with 11 bases remaining between them. The germline CDR1 and CDR2 sequences are WNHNN and SYGVQD (reference sequence). The CDR3 bases are TGCGCCAGCAGCCGGGGGGGGGCTGAAGCTTTCTTT. This sequence encodes CASSRGGAEAFF.

The chain combines TRBV29-1 with TRBJ2-5; 10 bases match TRBD1. The DNA end favors TRBJ2-7, so the J call may be wrong. CDR1 is SQVTM and CDR2 is ANQGSEA in the germline V gene. The CDR3 extends over 13 amino acids. CDR3: CSVAGTGVGEQYF. The CDR3 region has the DNA TGCAGCGTCGCCGGGACAGGGGTCGGCGAGCAGTACTTC.

The V call is TRBV30, the J call TRBJ1-4, with TRBD1 as a possible D gene (6 bases). This CDR3 region has 15 residues. Trimming stripped 0 bases from V and 6 bases from J, with 14 bases between. The germline V gene encodes CDR1 GTSNPN and CDR2 SVGIG (reference sequence). The CDR3 is CAWSVLSGVDEKLFF. In DNA form, the CDR3 reads TGTGCCTGGAGTGTACTTTCAGGGGTTGATGAAAAACTGTTTTTT.

The chain is built from TRBV5-6 and TRBJ1-1; D is undetermined. The ends were cut back, 3 bases at V and 1 base at J, with 7 bases in the middle. The CDR3 contains 13 residues. The germline V gene has CDR1 SGHDT and CDR2 YYEEEE. The CDR3, as DNA: TGTGCCAGCAGCTCCCAATGGAACACTGAAGCTTTCTTT. Encoded protein: CASSSQWNTEAFF. The whole variable domain, filled in from reference TRBV5-6 and TRBJ1-1, reads DAGVTQSPTHLIKTRGQQVTLRCSPKSGHDTVSWYQQALGQGPQFIFQYYEEEERQRGNFPDRFSGHQFPNYSSELNVNALLLGDSALYLCASSSQWNTEAFFGQGTRLTVV.

The genes are TRBV7-9 and TRBJ1-1; no definite D call. Trimming stripped 5 bases from V and 5 bases from J, with 21 bases between. Germline V CDR1 and CDR2: SEHNR, FQNEAQ (reference sequence). This CDR3 contains 16 residues. The DNA for the CDR3 is TGTGCCAGCAGCCACGCACGAGGGATTGCGGTAACTGAAGCTTTCTTT. Its protein is CASSHARGIAVTEAFF.

The rearrangement uses TRBV19 and TRBJ2-7, with 12 bases identical to TRBD2. This CDR3 has 16 amino acids. Germline V gene sequence: CDR1 LNHDA, CDR2 SQIVND (reference sequence). V gave up 5 bases and J gave up 1 base; unmatched junction bases: 6. CDR3 sequence reads: CASSPPGTSGSYEQYF. CDR3 nucleotides: TGTGCCAGTAGTCCCCCCGGGACTAGCGGGTCCTACGAGCAGTACTTC.

The chain combines TRBV6-6 with TRBJ2-2; weak D call: TRBD1 (6 bases). The CDR3 length is 15 residues. V gave up 4 bases and J gave up 5 bases, with 14 bases separating them. Per the germline V gene, CDR1 is MNHNY and CDR2 is SVGAGI (reference sequence). The CDR3 DNA follows: TGTGCCAGCAGTTTCCCGGGACATGGTACCGGGGAGCTGTTTTTT. The encoded protein is CASSFPGHGTGELFF.

The chain uses TRBV7-2 and TRBJ2-7, with 7 bases that match TRBD2. The CDR3 is 14 residues long. Germline trimming cut 6 bases from V and 2 bases from J; bases unmatched to any gene: 7. Germline assignment: CDR1 SGHTA and CDR2 FQGNSA. CDR3 coding DNA: TGTGCCAGCAGGGGGCCGGGAGGACCCTACGAGCAGTACTTC. This encodes CASRGPGGPYEQYF.

The rearrangement uses TRBV5-4 and TRBJ1-4; TRBD1 might be the D (6 bases). Deletions cut 0 bases from V and 7 bases from J, with 10 bases between. CDR3 size: 14 residues. Per germline, CDR1 SGHNT and CDR2 YYREEE (reference sequence). The CDR3 region has the DNA TGTGCCAGCAGCTTGGGGGGGGGCAGTGAAAAACTGTTTTTT. It is translated as CASSLGGGSEKLFF.

This chain uses TRBV5-1 with TRBJ2-5, with 15 bases identical to TRBD2. The CDR3 extends over 19 amino acids. Trimming removed 4 bases from V and 1 base from J; junction bases left unmatched: 11. CDR1 and CDR2 (germline): SGHRS, YFSETQ. CDR3 amino acids: CASSPGLAGGLPSQETQYF. CDR3 coding DNA: TGCGCCAGCAGCCCGGGACTAGCGGGGGGCCTCCCTTCCCAAGAGACCCAGTACTTC.

The rearrangement links TRBV7-3 to TRBJ2-2, with TRBD2 identical over 8 bases. Germline CDR1 is SGHTA and CDR2 is FQGTGA. V gave up 4 bases and J gave up 5 bases; unmatched junction bases: 9. This CDR3 is 16 amino acids long. Here the CDR3 reads CASSYPGLEWTGELFF. The CDR3 DNA is TGTGCCAGCAGCTATCCGGGACTAGAATGGACCGGGGAGCTGTTTTTT.

The CDR3 spells CASSATGSYEQYF. Here the CDR3 DNA reads TGTGCCAGCAGCGCCACAGGGTCCTACGAGCAGTACTTC. The chain joins TRBV9 to TRBJ2-7, with D possibly being TRBD1 (6 bases). Trimming removed 3 bases from V and 1 base from J, with 8 bases in between. The germline V gene has CDR1 SGDLS and CDR2 YYNGEE. This CDR3 has 13 amino acids.

This clone was seen just once. This chain connects TRBV28 to TRBJ2-7, with a weak D call TRBD1 (6 bases). This CDR3 region has 15 residues. Deletions cut 5 bases from V and 7 bases from J, with 21 bases between. Germline V CDR1 and CDR2: MDHEN, SYDVKM. The CDR3 sequence: CASSPRTDGFIEQYF. The CDR3 DNA follows: TGTGCCAGCAGTCCCCGGACAGATGGTTTCATAGAGCAGTACTTC.

This chain joins TRBV28 and TRBJ1-2, with a tentative D call TRBD1 (5 bases). V lost 2 bases and J 4 bases, leaving 14 bases between the germline ends. The CDR3 has 15 amino acids. Germline CDR1 MDHEN, CDR2 SYDVKM. The DNA of the CDR3 is TGTGCCAGCAGTTTAAGCCAGGGCGTAGGCTATGGCTACACCTTC. Translation gives CASSLSQGVGYGYTF.

The chain has TRBV7-9 and TRBJ1-2, with 7 bases matching TRBD1. Looked up from germline, CDR1 is SEHNR and CDR2 is FQNEAQ (reference sequence). This CDR3 has 14 amino acids. With 1 base clipped from V and 8 bases from J, the junction kept 7 bases outside the gene matches. The CDR3 spells CASSLVVTGYGYTF. In DNA, the CDR3 is TGTGCCAGCAGCTTAGTGGTGACAGGGTACGGCTACACCTTC.

This chain links TRBV27 with TRBJ1-1; 7 bases map to TRBD1. V was pared by 4 bases and J by 3 bases, with 8 bases of the junction left unmatched. Germline CDR1 is MNHEY and CDR2 is SMNVEV (reference sequence). The CDR3 sequence is 15 residues long. The CDR3 nucleotides read TGTGCCAGCAGTTATGACAGGGCAGTGTACACTGAAGCTTTCTTT. Protein product: CASSYDRAVYTEAFF.

The chain is built from TRBV5-1 and TRBJ2-7; tentative D call: TRBD1 (5 bases). In germline, CDR1 is SGHRS, CDR2 YFSETQ. The V and J ends lost 2 bases and 2 bases respectively, with 8 bases between them. This CDR3 has 13 amino acids. Written as DNA, the CDR3 is TGCGCCAGCAGCTTCGAAGGGGCCTACGAGCAGTACTTC. Translating gives CASSFEGAYEQYF.

This clone appeared a few times. This rearrangement joins TRBV5-1 to TRBJ2-1; weak D call: TRBD2 (5 bases). There are 14 residues in the CDR3. Germline CDR1 reads SGHRS; CDR2 reads YFSETQ. The V end lost 3 bases, the J end lost 6 bases, and 13 bases lay between the germline ends. CDR3 protein: CASSWRTSGNEQFF. Written as DNA, the CDR3 is TGCGCCAGCAGCTGGAGGACGAGCGGCAATGAGCAGTTCTTC.

In its sample, this clone was seen a few times. The chain links TRBV7-2 to TRBJ2-5; no clear D gene. Per germline, CDR1 SGHTA and CDR2 FQGNSA. The CDR3 totals 11 residues. V was cut by 5 bases and J by 5 bases, with 6 bases left in between. The CDR3 sequence is CASSPAETQYF. For the CDR3, the DNA is TGTGCCAGCAGCCCCGCGGAGACCCAGTACTTC. The whole variable domain, filled in from reference TRBV7-2 and TRBJ2-5, reads GAGVSQSPSNKVTEKGKDVELRCDPISGHTALYWYRQSLGQGLEFLIYFQGNSAPDKSGLPSDRFSAERTGGSVSTLTIQRTQQEDSAVYLCASSPAETQYFGPGTRLLVL.

The chain recombines TRBV5-4 with TRBJ1-3; D perhaps matches TRBD1 (6 bases). The CDR3 runs to 16 residues. Trimming cost V 1 base and J 4 bases, with 15 bases left between them. The V gene's germline CDR1 is SGHNT and CDR2 YYREEE (reference sequence). CDR3 sequence: CASSLSSRGRGNTIYF. The CDR3 region has the DNA TGTGCCAGCAGCTTGAGTTCCAGGGGCAGAGGAAACACCATATATTTT.

This clone was found once. V gene TRBV6-6 combines with J gene TRBJ1-2; 8 bases match TRBD1. The CDR3 runs to 16 residues. J was trimmed by 8 bases and V by 8 bases; bases with no gene match: 19. Germline V CDR1 and CDR2: MNHNY, SVGAGI (reference sequence). The CDR3 DNA sequence: TGTGCCAGCCACCCAACCCCCGGACAGGGTACTAAGGGCTACACCTTC. Translation: CASHPTPGQGTKGYTF.